The subject of this entry is one TCR beta chain. This entry belongs to a study of technical replicates of blood from several donors. Assay used: immunoSEQ multiplex PCR; TCRdb lists only in-frame clones, some missing. This sample yields 60,000 to 65,000 clones, of which 80% to 95% are seen a single time; about 4.5% belongs to the top ten. This TCR derives from a human donor in good health. Some clones in this sample may be carry-over from other donors' samples. Sequencing was done on a sample of PBMCs.

CDR3 coding DNA: TGTGCCAGCAGTCCCGGGACAGGGGGCGCGTTGGGCGCTTTCTTT. It codes for CASSPGTGGALGAFF. The gene calls are TRBV6-1 and TRBJ1-1; 12 bases align to TRBD1. There are 15 residues in the CDR3. Per the germline V gene, CDR1 is MNHNS and CDR2 is SASEGT. Losses at the gene ends were 5 bases for V and 11 bases for J; bases not matched to a gene: 12.